Described below is a single T cell receptor (beta chain) sequence and its context. Antigen specificity is unknown. Germline assignment: CDR1 SGHAT and CDR2 FQNNGV. CDR3 length: 16 amino acids. Naive CD8+ T cells displayed a CD45RO-CCR7+CD27+CD95- phenotype. The sample originates from a study of CXCR3-negative and CXCR3-positive naive CD8 T cells. Study outcomes and limitations: The study found that naive CXCR3-negative and CXCR3-positive cells shared TRBV-TRBJ usage, while memory cells differed.

The authors made the TRB cDNA libraries by 5' RACE using UMI labels. TCRdb re-called the 5' RACE reads; every CDR3 protein appears as one record, without DNA. Its table lists about 3,900 distinct CDR3 sequences. The sequence was collected from a human donor in good health. Some clones in this sample may be carry-over from other donors' samples. The chain couples TRBV11-2 to TRBJ2-3; TCRdb outputs TRBD1, but without DNA this stays unchecked. The sample consisted of naive CXCR3- CD8+ T cells from blood. This sample's subset: CD45RO-CCR7+CD27+CD95- naive CD8+ T cells lacking CXCR3 (TNR3-). CDR3 sequence reads: CASSLIPTEPTDTQYF.